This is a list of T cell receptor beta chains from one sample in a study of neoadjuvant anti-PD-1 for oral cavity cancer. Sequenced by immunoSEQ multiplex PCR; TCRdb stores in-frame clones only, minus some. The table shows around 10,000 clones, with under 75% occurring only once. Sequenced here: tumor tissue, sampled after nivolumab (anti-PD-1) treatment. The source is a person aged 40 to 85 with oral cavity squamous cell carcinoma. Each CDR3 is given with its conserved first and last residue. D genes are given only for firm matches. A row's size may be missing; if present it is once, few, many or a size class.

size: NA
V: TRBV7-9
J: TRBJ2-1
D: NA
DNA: TGTGCCAGCAGCTCCTATGTAGGGACTTGGGTCTACAATGAGCAGTTCTTC
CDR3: CASSSYVGTWVYNEQFF

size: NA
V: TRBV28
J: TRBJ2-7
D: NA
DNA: TGTGCCAGCAGTTTAGACTCCTACGAGCAGTACTTC
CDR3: CASSLDSYEQYF

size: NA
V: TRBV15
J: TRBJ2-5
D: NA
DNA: TGTGCCACCAGCAGAGATATCGGGCAAGAGACCCAGTACTTC
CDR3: CATSRDIGQETQYF

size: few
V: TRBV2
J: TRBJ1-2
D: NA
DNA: TGTGCCAGCAGTGAACGGCCGAGCCTAGTGAGCGGCTACACCTTC
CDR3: CASSERPSLVSGYTF

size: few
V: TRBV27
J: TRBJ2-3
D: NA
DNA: TGTGCCAGCAGTCTATCCGGGCTAAGTTCGAATACGCAGTATTTT
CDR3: CASSLSGLSSNTQYF

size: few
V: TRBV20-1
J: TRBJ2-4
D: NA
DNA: TGCAGTTGTGAGGTCAAAAACATTCAGTACTTC
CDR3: CSCEVKNIQYF

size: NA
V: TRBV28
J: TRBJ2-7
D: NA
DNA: TGTGCCACCAGGGGCTACGAGCAGTACTTC
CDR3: CATRGYEQYF

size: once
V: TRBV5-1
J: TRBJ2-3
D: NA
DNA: TGCGCCAGCAGTTTCGCCAGGGTCCAAAGCACAGATACGCAGTATTTT
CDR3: CASSFARVQSTDTQYF

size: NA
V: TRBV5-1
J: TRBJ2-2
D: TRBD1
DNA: TGCGCCAGCAGCTGGGACAGGCCGAACACCGGGGAGCTGTTTTTT
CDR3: CASSWDRPNTGELFF

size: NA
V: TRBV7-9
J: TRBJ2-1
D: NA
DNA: TGTGCCAGCAGCCCGCCGTTAGGCGGGGTTTACAATGAGCAGTTCTTC
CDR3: CASSPPLGGVYNEQFF

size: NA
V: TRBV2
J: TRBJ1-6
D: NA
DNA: TGTGCCAGCAGGCGACACGAGGTGCGTTCACCCCTCCACTTT
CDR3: CASRRHEVRSPLHF

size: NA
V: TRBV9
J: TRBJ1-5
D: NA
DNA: TGTGCCAGCAGCGTAGAGGAAAATCAGCCCCAGCATTTT
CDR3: CASSVEENQPQHF

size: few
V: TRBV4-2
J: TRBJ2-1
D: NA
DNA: TGTGCCAGCAGCCAAGACCTCTCCTACAATGAGCAGTTCTTC
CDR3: CASSQDLSYNEQFF

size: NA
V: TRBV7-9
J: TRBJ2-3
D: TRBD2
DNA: TGTGCCAGCAGCTTAGCACGGCTAGCGGAGGTGGACGATACGCAGTATTTT
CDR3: CASSLARLAEVDDTQYF

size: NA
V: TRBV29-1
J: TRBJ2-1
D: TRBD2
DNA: TGCAGCGTTGCCGGGACTAGGTTAAACAGTGAGCAGTTCTTC
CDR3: CSVAGTRLNSEQFF

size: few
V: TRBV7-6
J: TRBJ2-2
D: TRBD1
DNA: TGTGCCAGCAGCCGGATTGGGACAGGGGGCGAGTCCGGGGAGCTGTTTTTT
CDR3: CASSRIGTGGESGELFF

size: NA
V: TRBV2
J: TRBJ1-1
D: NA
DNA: TGTGCCAGCGGTGGTAGGGTGAACACTGAAGCTTTCTTT
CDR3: CASGGRVNTEAFF

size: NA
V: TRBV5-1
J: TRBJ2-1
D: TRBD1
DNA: TGCGCCAGCAGCTTGGCTGGACAGGACTACAATGAGCAGTTCTTC
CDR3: CASSLAGQDYNEQFF

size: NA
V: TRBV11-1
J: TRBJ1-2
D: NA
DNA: TGTGCCAGCAGCTTAGAGACAGGAGCTAACTATGGCTACACCTTC
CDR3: CASSLETGANYGYTF

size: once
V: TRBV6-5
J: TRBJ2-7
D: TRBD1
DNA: TGTGCCAGCAGAATGGGAACAGGGGTCGAGCAGTACTTC
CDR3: CASRMGTGVEQYF

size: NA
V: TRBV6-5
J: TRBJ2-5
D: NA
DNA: TGTGCCAGCAGTCATACTAGGCCGGCGGAGACCCAGTACTTC
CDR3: CASSHTRPAETQYF

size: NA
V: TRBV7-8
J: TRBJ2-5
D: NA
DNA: TGTGCCAGCAGCTCCGACAGACAAGAGACCCAGTACTTC
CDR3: CASSSDRQETQYF

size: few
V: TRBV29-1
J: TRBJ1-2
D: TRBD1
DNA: TGCAGCGTTGAACCGGGGGACAGGGGTGGCTACACCTTC
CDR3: CSVEPGDRGGYTF

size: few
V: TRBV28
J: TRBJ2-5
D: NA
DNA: TGTGCCAGCAGTTTACCAGCGGGTGGAGAGACCCAGTACTTC
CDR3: CASSLPAGGETQYF

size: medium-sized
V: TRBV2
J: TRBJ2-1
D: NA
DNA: TGTGCCAGCAGGGACCTAGCTGGAGGGCCTTGGAACAATGAGCAGTTCTTC
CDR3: CASRDLAGGPWNNEQFF

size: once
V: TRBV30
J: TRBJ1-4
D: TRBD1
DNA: TGTGCCTGGAGTCGACAGGGAGGGGAAAAACTGTTTTTT
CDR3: CAWSRQGGEKLFF

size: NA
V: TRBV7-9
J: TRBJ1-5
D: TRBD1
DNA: TGTGCCAGCCAGGGGGTCAATCAGCCCCAGCATTTT
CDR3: CASQGVNQPQHF

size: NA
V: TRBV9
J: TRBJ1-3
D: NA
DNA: TGTGCCAGTTCGCCTGGAAACACCATATATTTT
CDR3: CASSPGNTIYF

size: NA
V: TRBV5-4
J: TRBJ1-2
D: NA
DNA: TGTGCCAGCAGCTTGCACAGCACAACCTATGGCTACACCTTC
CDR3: CASSLHSTTYGYTF

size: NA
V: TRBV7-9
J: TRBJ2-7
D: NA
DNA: TGTGCCAGCAGCCCCGGGGCTCTTAGCTACGAGCAGTACTTC
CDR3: CASSPGALSYEQYF

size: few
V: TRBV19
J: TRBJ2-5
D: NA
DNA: TGTGCCAGTAGTACCGGACGGAAAGAGACCCAGTACTTC
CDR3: CASSTGRKETQYF

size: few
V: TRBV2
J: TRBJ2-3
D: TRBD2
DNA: TGTGCCAGCAGTGGGAGGACTAGCGGGCGGTTCACAGATACGCAGTATTTT
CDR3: CASSGRTSGRFTDTQYF

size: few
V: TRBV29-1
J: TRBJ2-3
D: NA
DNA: TGCAGCGTTGAAGAGGGGTATACGCAGTATTTT
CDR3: CSVEEGYTQYF

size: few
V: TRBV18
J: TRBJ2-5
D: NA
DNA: TGTGCCAGCTCACCACCGGTCCAAGAGACCCAGTACTTC
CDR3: CASSPPVQETQYF

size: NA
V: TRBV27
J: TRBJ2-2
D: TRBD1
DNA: TGTGCCAGCAAACCGGACAGGGGTCAAGGGGCCTGGACCGGGGAGCTGTTTTTT
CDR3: CASKPDRGQGAWTGELFF

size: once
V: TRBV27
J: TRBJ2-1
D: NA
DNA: TGTGCCAGCAGTACGGACACACACAATGAGCAGTTCTTC
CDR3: CASSTDTHNEQFF